This T cell receptor (beta chain) is from a study of T cells in Graves' hyperthyroidism and ophthalmopathy. Diagnosis rested on symptoms, serum thyroxine and TRAb, thyroid ultrasound, and orbital computed tomography. PBMCs stemmed from around 10 ml fresh peripheral blood. V was shortened by 1 base and J by 0 bases, with 9 bases between the two germline ends. This CDR3 contains 16 residues. Germline V CDR1 and CDR2: LGHDT, YNNKEL (reference sequence). This clonotype was seen ten or more times. There were TCR beta CDR3 regions amplified from RNA transcripts. The TCR CDR3 first-round RT-PCR relied on the HTBI primer set. TCRdb ran MiXCR on the multiplex PCR reads and lists one entry per CDR3 protein. Here the sample spans about 560,000 distinct CDR3 sequences, around 15% being singletons.

The clonotype originates from a woman under 30 with Graves' hyperthyroidism. V is TRBV3-1 and J is TRBJ2-2, with D uncertain. The sample was blood. Here the CDR3 reads CASSQVASANTGELFF. As DNA, the CDR3 is TGTGCCAGCAGCCAAGTAGCCAGCGCGAACACCGGGGAGCTGTTTTTT.